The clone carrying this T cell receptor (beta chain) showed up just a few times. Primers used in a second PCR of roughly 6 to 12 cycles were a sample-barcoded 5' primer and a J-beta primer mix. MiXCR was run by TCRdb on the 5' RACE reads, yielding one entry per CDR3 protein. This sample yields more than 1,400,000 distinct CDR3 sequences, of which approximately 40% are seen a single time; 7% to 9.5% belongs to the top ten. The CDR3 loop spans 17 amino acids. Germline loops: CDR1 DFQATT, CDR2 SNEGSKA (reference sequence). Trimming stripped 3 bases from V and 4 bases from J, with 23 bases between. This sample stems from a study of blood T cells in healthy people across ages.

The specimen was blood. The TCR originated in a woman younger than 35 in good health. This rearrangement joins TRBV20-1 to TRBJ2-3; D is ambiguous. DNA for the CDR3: TGCAGTGCTAGGTACTCGGGTGTGGCATCCCGCGCAGATACGCAGTATTTT. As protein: CSARYSGVASRADTQYF.